This T cell receptor beta chain emerged from a study of cytomegalovirus exposure and HLA in healthy donors (TCRdb year 2017). Background for the entire study: A later analysis indicated that the 90 to 150 validation repertoires were generated on the platform also employed for the approximately 700 repertoires of the first cohort. High-throughput TCR immunosequencing, statistical association of individual TCRs with disease status, and machine learning were combined to predict cytomegalovirus infection status. The study aimed to test whether cataloging public T cell receptors could reveal signatures of past pathogen exposure. A separate validation cohort of roughly 130 different subjects was used in addition to the approximately 700-subject first cohort. On the study overall, not on this receptor specifically: Of the cluster scores, around 95% were above 0 in a later analysis, which found that TCRs clustered in the first cohort also tended to co-occur in the 90 to 150 validation repertoires. The study gave a list of 150 to 200 TCR beta chains associated with cytomegalovirus. In vitro tests confirmed that a few of the cytomegalovirus-associated TCR beta chains recognize cytomegalovirus antigens. Most TCR sequences were observed very rarely across donors, whereas some public TCRs were present in many individuals. In both the original and validation cohorts, the classifier was reported to diagnose cytomegalovirus status with high specificity and sensitivity. It was suggested by the authors that the approach could potentially be generalized to other disease states and immunological phenotypes. A later analysis lacked HLA typing for the validation cohort, so it scored co-occurrence in that cohort across all 120 or so repertoires.

The donors were included in the validation cohort of approximately 120 subjects, a group kept apart from the 666-subject first cohort. The library was made by the immunoSEQ multiplex PCR assay. The original methods were these. To diagnose cytomegalovirus status from the catalog of TCR beta chain sequences, a statistical classification framework was built. TCRdb retrieved this table from immuneACCESS and kept in-frame rearrangements only. Not all clones are present; in checked studies, unresolved V genes account for under half, and no reason is known for the remainder. V, J and clone size are those of that table, while D and trimming were read from the DNA. The sample contains around 220,000 clones, approximately 86% of them found a single time. The ten largest clones take up around 3% of the sample. In the case of this clone: It lacks a known antigen. Within one base of it there is no much larger clone, and no base qualities were kept.

Per the germline V gene, SGHTA is the CDR1 and FQGNSA is the CDR2. Germline trimming: 4 bases from V, 4 bases from J; junction bases outside gene matches: 3. The cysteine opens and the phenylalanine closes a CDR3 of 14 amino acids. The CDR3 DNA has 42 bases and is translated from base 1. The chain uses TRBV7-2 and TRBJ1-2; TRBD1 agrees with 10 junctional bases. Source material: PBMCs. The clonotype was recovered from a young woman in good health and CMV-seronegative. The sequenced DNA is TGTGCCAGCAGCTCAGGACAGGGGGGCTATGGCTACACCTTC. Its product reads: CASSSGQGGYGYTF.